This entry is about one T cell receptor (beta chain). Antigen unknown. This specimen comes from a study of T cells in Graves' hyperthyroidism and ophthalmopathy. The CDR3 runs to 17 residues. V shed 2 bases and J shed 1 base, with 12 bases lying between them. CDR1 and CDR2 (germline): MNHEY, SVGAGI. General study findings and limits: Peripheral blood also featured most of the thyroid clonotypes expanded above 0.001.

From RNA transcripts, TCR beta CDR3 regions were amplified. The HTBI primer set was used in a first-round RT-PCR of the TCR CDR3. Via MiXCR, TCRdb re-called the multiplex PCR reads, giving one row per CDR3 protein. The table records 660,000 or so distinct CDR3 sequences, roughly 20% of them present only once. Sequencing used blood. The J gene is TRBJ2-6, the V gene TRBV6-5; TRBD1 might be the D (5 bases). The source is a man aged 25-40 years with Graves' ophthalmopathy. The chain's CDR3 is CASSYPRQGSGANVLTF. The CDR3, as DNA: TGTGCCAGCAGTTACCCTCGTCAGGGTTCTGGGGCCAACGTCCTGACTTTC.